The subject of this entry is one T cell receptor beta chain. These data belong to a study of control samples from healthy donors and cancer patients. Method: immunoSEQ multiplex PCR; TCRdb's copy keeps in-frame clones and lacks some. The sample yields roughly 80,000 clones, about 88% seen once. V lost 0 bases and J lost 4, with 10 bases in between. Germline CDR1 reads SGHTS; CDR2 reads YDEGEE. CDR3 length equals 14 residues. This TCR came from a woman aged 50 to 65 in good health. This chain links TRBV5-8 with TRBJ1-2, with D uncertain. The sample taken for sequencing was blood. For the CDR3, the DNA is TGTGCCAGCAGCTTGGACGTCGGACGCTATGGCTACACCTTC. It encodes CASSLDVGRYGYTF. Drawing the rest from reference TRBV5-8 and TRBJ1-2, the complete variable domain is EAGVTQSPTHLIKTRGQQATLRCSPISGHTSVYWYQQALGLGLQFLLWYDEGEERNRGNFPPRFSGRQFPNYSSELNVNALELEDSALYLCASSLDVGRYGYTFGSGTRLTVV.